This passage covers 30 T cell receptor beta chains from one sample sequenced in a study of blood T cell repertoires in COVID-19. TCRdb's table, derived via immunoSEQ multiplex PCR, lists solely in-frame clones and lacks some. The sample consists of hundreds of thousands of clones, about 87% of them appearing once. The sequencing input was PBMCs or T cells enriched from blood (not recorded which). The source is a woman aged 50 to 60 who had recovered from COVID-19.

V gene TRBV4-1 combines with J gene TRBJ2-7, with a possible D match to TRBD1 (6 bases). V was pared by 4 bases and J by 0 bases, with 13 bases between. This CDR3 spans 15 amino acids. Germline-derived CDR1 and CDR2 are MGHRA and YSYEKL. The DNA of the CDR3 is TGCGCCAGCAGCCCCCATGACAGGCGCTCCTACGAGCAGTACTTC. It encodes CASSPHDRRSYEQYF.

V and J are TRBV4-1 and TRBJ2-1, with TRBD2 matching 11 bases. This CDR3 is built from 17 residues. CDR1 MGHRA and CDR2 YSYEKL come from the germline V gene. The trim removed 4 bases at V and 6 bases at J, leaving 11 bases unmatched. In DNA form, the CDR3 reads TGCGCCAGCAGCCCTAAAGGGCTAGCGGGAGGAGCCAATGAGCAGTTCTTC. As protein: CASSPKGLAGGANEQFF.

The V and J genes are TRBV14 and TRBJ2-7; 9 nucleotides match TRBD2. The length of the CDR3 is 18 residues. Germline V gene lookup returns CDR1 SGHDN and CDR2 FVKESK. Trimming at V came to 1 base and at J to 0 bases, leaving 10 bases not matched to a gene. This chain's CDR3 is CASSQALGLAGTSYEQYF. The CDR3, as DNA: TGTGCCAGCAGCCAAGCGTTAGGTCTAGCGGGAACCTCCTACGAGCAGTACTTC. Full variable domain (outside the CDR3, taken from reference TRBV14 and TRBJ2-7): EAGVTQFPSHSVIEKGQTVTLRCDPISGHDNLYWYRRVMGKEIKFLLHFVKESKQDESGMPNNRFLAERTGGTYSTLKVQPAELEDSGVYFCASSQALGLAGTSYEQYFGPGTRLTVT.

J is TRBJ2-5 and V is TRBV28; TRBD2 matches at 11 bases. The CDR3 runs 16 residues. The V and J ends lost 9 bases and 5 bases, in that order; junction bases with no gene match: 14. Germline CDR1 reads MDHEN; CDR2 reads SYDVKM. The CDR3 sequence is CASLSGREAKGETQYF. The CDR3 nucleotides are TGTGCCAGTCTTAGCGGGAGGGAGGCGAAAGGGGAGACCCAGTACTTC.

The chain joins TRBV28 to TRBJ2-5; TRBD2 matches at 12 bases. Germline lookup yields CDR1 MDHEN and CDR2 SYDVKM. V lost 6 bases to trimming and J lost 4 bases; unmatched junction nucleotides: 6. This CDR3 region has 15 residues. The CDR3 coding sequence is TGTGCCAGCAGCAAACCGGGACTAGCGGGAGAGACCCAGTACTTC. Amino acids: CASSKPGLAGETQYF.

This clone was detected only a few times. The chain employs TRBV2 and TRBJ1-5; 10 nucleotides align to TRBD1. CDR3 length equals 14 residues. Germline V gene sequence: CDR1 SNHLY, CDR2 FYNNEI. V lost 7 bases, J lost 1 base, and 1 base stayed unmatched. For the CDR3, the DNA is TGTGCCAGCATGGACAGGGGGAGCAATCAGCCCCAGCATTTT. As protein: CASMDRGSNQPQHF.

This chain connects TRBV15 to TRBJ2-5, with D hard to call. Germline V gives CDR1 LNHNV, CDR2 YYDKDF (reference sequence). The CDR3 length is 15 residues. Trimming pared 0 bases from V and 3 bases from J, leaving 11 bases between. The CDR3 DNA reads TGTGCCACCAGCAGAGATGTGGCAGTCGAAGAGACCCAGTACTTC. Protein sequence: CATSRDVAVEETQYF.

V and J are TRBV29-1 and TRBJ2-3; D might be TRBD2 (5 bases). Trimming took off 4 bases at V and 4 bases at J, with 15 bases between the two ends. The CDR3 covers 14 residues. Germline-derived CDR1 and CDR2 are SQVTM and ANQGSEA. This CDR3 is CSVGLLVAADTQYF. In DNA, the CDR3 is TGCAGCGTTGGACTACTAGTCGCCGCAGATACGCAGTATTTT.

This chain links TRBV19 with TRBJ1-5, with a possible D match to TRBD1 (6 bases). V was trimmed by 4 bases and J by 0 bases, leaving 13 bases between them. Germline loops: CDR1 LNHDA, CDR2 SQIVND (reference sequence). The CDR3 extends over 16 amino acids. In nucleotides, the CDR3 is TGTGCCAGTAGTACTTTCAGGGGCAATAGCAATCAGCCCCAGCATTTT. This sequence encodes CASSTFRGNSNQPQHF.

The chain carries TRBV9 and TRBJ2-3, with a weak D call TRBD1 (5 bases). From germline, CDR1 is SGDLS and CDR2 YYNGEE. This CDR3 contains 15 residues. Trimming took 2 bases from V and 2 from J, leaving 12 bases between them. The CDR3 DNA follows: TGTGCCAGCAGCGTGGACACGTCTAACACAGATACGCAGTATTTT. Translation: CASSVDTSNTDTQYF.

This chain uses TRBV27 with TRBJ2-1, with D possibly TRBD2 on 8 matching bases. The germline V gene encodes CDR1 MNHEY and CDR2 SMNVEV (reference sequence). The CDR3 runs 16 residues. Trimming removed 7 bases from V and 11 bases from J, with 27 bases in between. DNA for the CDR3: TGTGCCAGCAAGGTGGGCAGGGGGTCAGCGGGAGTGAAGCAGTTCTTC. It codes for CASKVGRGSAGVKQFF.

The chain carries TRBV2 and TRBJ2-2; 7 bases match TRBD2. The CDR3 has 17 residues. The V gene end was trimmed by 6 bases and the J gene end by 1 base; junction bases not matched to a gene: 11. Germline values: CDR1 SNHLY, CDR2 FYNNEI. The CDR3 sequence: CASRPGLPQRNTGELFF. In DNA form, the CDR3 reads TGTGCCAGCAGACCGGGACTACCTCAGAGGAACACCGGGGAGCTGTTTTTT.

The V call is TRBV9, the J call TRBJ1-4; a possible D gene is TRBD1 (5 bases). The CDR3 has 14 residues. From germline, CDR1 is SGDLS and CDR2 YYNGEE. Trimming shortened V by 1 base and J by 8 bases, and 12 bases separated the two germline ends. The DNA of the CDR3 is TGTGCCAGCAGCGTAACAGGATCGACAGAAAAACTGTTTTTT. It specifies CASSVTGSTEKLFF.

CDR3 region: CASSIGREGNEQFF. CDR3 nucleotide sequence: TGTGCCAGTAGTATAGGGCGGGAGGGCAATGAGCAGTTCTTC. This rearrangement joins TRBV19 to TRBJ2-1, with 9 bases that match TRBD2. Germline V gene data show CDR1 as LNHDA and CDR2 as SQIVND (reference sequence). CDR3 length: 14 residues. Trimming cost V 1 base and J 6 bases; bases outside gene matches: 1. Combining the CDR3 with reference TRBV19 and TRBJ2-1 gives the whole variable domain DGGITQSPKYLFRKEGQNVTLSCEQNLNHDAMYWYRQDPGQGLRLIYYSQIVNDFQKGDIAEGYSVSREKKESFPLTVTSAQKNPTAFYLCASSIGREGNEQFFGPGTRLTVL.

The V gene is TRBV9, the J gene TRBJ2-2; 8 nucleotides line up with TRBD2. From germline, CDR1 is SGDLS and CDR2 YYNGEE. The CDR3 runs 14 residues. The J segment lost 5 bases and the V segment lost 2 bases, leaving 2 bases of the junction unmatched. CDR3 in DNA: TGTGCCAGCAGCGTGCCGGGAGGGACCGGGGAGCTGTTTTTT. Protein product: CASSVPGGTGELFF.

The chain combines TRBV27 with TRBJ2-3; 7 nucleotides match TRBD2. The length of the CDR3 is 16 residues. Germline values: CDR1 MNHEY, CDR2 SMNVEV (reference sequence). The J segment lost 2 bases and the V segment lost 4 bases, leaving 9 bases of the junction unmatched. The CDR3 is CASSYASGTPTDTQYF. The CDR3 DNA reads as TGTGCCAGCAGTTATGCTAGCGGTACCCCCACAGATACGCAGTATTTT.

V gene TRBV18 combines with J gene TRBJ1-4; tentatively, D is TRBD1 (5 bases). V dropped 3 bases and J dropped 6 bases, with 11 bases sitting between them. Per the germline V gene, CDR1 is KGHSH and CDR2 is LQKENI. The CDR3 contains 14 residues. In DNA, the CDR3 is TGTGCCAGCTCACCGGCGCGGGACGATGAAAAACTGTTTTTT. Translation: CASSPARDDEKLFF. Full variable domain (rest looked up from reference TRBV18 and TRBJ1-4): NAGVMQNPRHLVRRRGQEARLRCSPMKGHSHVYWYRQLPEEGLKFMVYLQKENIIDESGMPKERFSAEFPKEGPSILRIQQVVRGDSAAYFCASSPARDDEKLFFGSGTQLSVL.

V usage is TRBV30 and J usage is TRBJ1-1; D remains ambiguous. The CDR3 runs 12 residues. Germline CDR1 and CDR2: GTSNPN and SVGIG (reference sequence). V was shortened by 2 bases and J by 7 bases, with 11 bases between the two germline ends. The DNA for the CDR3 is TGTGCCTGGAGTTTAAGGAGAGATGAAGCTTTCTTT. Translation: CAWSLRRDEAFF.

The rearrangement joins TRBV7-2 to TRBJ2-1; 13 nucleotides line up with TRBD2. J gave up 6 bases and V 5 bases, and 13 bases lay outside the gene matches. The CDR3 sequence is 18 residues long. Germline-derived CDR1 and CDR2 are SGHTA and FQGNSA. DNA of the CDR3: TGTGCCAGCAGCGTAGGACTAGCGGGAGATCCATGGAGCAATGAGCAGTTCTTC. This gives the protein CASSVGLAGDPWSNEQFF.

The chain employs TRBV10-3 and TRBJ2-5; D may be TRBD2 (5 bases). This CDR3 is 15 amino acids long. The germline V gene has CDR1 ENHRY and CDR2 SYGVKD. Deletions cut 3 bases from V and 3 bases from J, with 14 bases between. The chain's CDR3 is CAISEFGKSKETQYF. CDR3 in DNA: TGTGCCATCAGTGAATTCGGGAAGAGTAAAGAGACCCAGTACTTC.

The chain combines TRBV27 with TRBJ1-3; perhaps TRBD1 as D (6 bases). V was clipped by 6 bases and J by 1 base, with 10 bases between them. The CDR3 is made up of 14 amino acids. Per the germline V gene, CDR1 is MNHEY and CDR2 is SMNVEV (reference sequence). CDR3 coding DNA: TGTGCCAGCAGACCACAGGGTTCTGGAAACACCATATATTTT. It translates to CASRPQGSGNTIYF.

The chain carries TRBV7-9 and TRBJ2-2; D is ambiguous. Trimming cost V 5 bases and J 3 bases, with 4 bases left between them. The germline V gene encodes CDR1 SEHNR and CDR2 FQNEAQ (reference sequence). The CDR3 consists of 12 residues. CDR3 in DNA: TGTGCCAGCAGCCGGGACACCGGGGAGCTGTTTTTT. Encoded protein: CASSRDTGELFF. Drawing the rest from reference TRBV7-9 and TRBJ2-2, the complete variable domain is DTGVSQNPRHKITKRGQNVTFRCDPISEHNRLYWYRQTLGQGPEFLTYFQNEAQLEKSRLLSDRFSAERPKGSFSTLEIQRTEQGDSAMYLCASSRDTGELFFGEGSRLTVL.

The V and J genes are TRBV3-1 (or the pseudogene TRBV3-2) and TRBJ2-7; D is perhaps TRBD1 (6 bases). Germline V gene lookup returns CDR1 LGHDT and CDR2 YNNKEL (reference sequence). Trimming removed 10 bases from V and 0 bases from J, with 13 bases in between. The CDR3 totals 13 residues. The CDR3 region is CATRQAASYEQYF. The CDR3 coding sequence is TGTGCCACCAGACAGGCAGCCTCCTACGAGCAGTACTTC.

The chain combines TRBV2 with TRBJ1-2, with D unresolved. Germline-derived CDR1 and CDR2 are SNHLY and FYNNEI. This CDR3 is 14 amino acids long. The V end was cut by 4 bases, the J end by 3 bases, with 12 bases between. The CDR3 region is CASSVESADYGYTF. The DNA of the CDR3 is TGTGCCAGCAGTGTCGAGAGCGCTGACTATGGCTACACCTTC.

This clone was counted a single time. This chain connects TRBV2 to TRBJ2-1, with 11 bases lining up with TRBD2. Trimming removed 4 bases from V and 6 bases from J; junction bases left unmatched: 5. This CDR3 region has 15 residues. Germline lookup yields CDR1 SNHLY and CDR2 FYNNEI. The CDR3 protein is CASSVLTSGTNEQFF. Written as DNA, the CDR3 is TGTGCCAGCAGTGTTTTGACTAGCGGGACCAATGAGCAGTTCTTC. The full variable domain, in which reference TRBV2 and TRBJ2-1 provide the parts outside the CDR3, is EPEVTQTPSHQVTQMGQEVILRCVPISNHLYFYWYRQILGQKVEFLVSFYNNEISEKSEIFDDQFSVERPDGSNFTLKIRSTKLEDSAMYFCASSVLTSGTNEQFFGPGTRLTVL.

This sequence joins TRBV27 and TRBJ2-5; maybe TRBD2 (5 bases). V gave up 3 bases and J gave up 0 bases, with 11 bases separating them. The CDR3 has 15 amino acids. The V gene's germline CDR1 is MNHEY and CDR2 SMNVEV (reference sequence). In nucleotides, the CDR3 is TGTGCCAGCAGTTTCGCATCGGGATACCAAGAGACCCAGTACTTC. Protein: CASSFASGYQETQYF.

J is TRBJ1-2 and V is TRBV2, with D possibly being TRBD1 (6 bases). This CDR3 contains 14 residues. With 4 bases removed from V and 8 bases from J, the gap between germline ends came to 17 bases. Germline CDR1 reads SNHLY; CDR2 reads FYNNEI. The CDR3 DNA reads TGTGCCAGCAGTGCATTCACAGGGTGGAGAGGCTACACCTTC. It is translated as CASSAFTGWRGYTF.

The chain links TRBV27 to TRBJ2-5; 7 bases are a match to TRBD1. The V gene's germline CDR1 is MNHEY and CDR2 SMNVEV (reference sequence). J gave up 5 bases and V 5 bases, and 8 bases lay outside the gene matches. The CDR3 length is 14 residues. The CDR3 DNA follows: TGTGCCAGCAGTCGGCGACAGGGAGTGGAGACCCAGTACTTC. It translates to CASSRRQGVETQYF.

This chain joins TRBV14 and TRBJ1-3; D possibly corresponds to TRBD1 (5 bases). Germline V gives CDR1 SGHDN, CDR2 FVKESK. This CDR3 contains 17 residues. The germline V and J ends were trimmed by 1 base and 2 bases, with 15 bases remaining between them. The DNA for the CDR3 is TGTGCCAGCAGCCAAGTTTGGGGACTGCTGACTGGAAACACCATATATTTT. This gives the protein CASSQVWGLLTGNTIYF.

This chain links TRBV7-2 with TRBJ2-5; 11 nucleotides agree with TRBD2. The ends lost 1 base at V and 5 bases at J; junction bases unmatched: 9. Per germline, CDR1 SGHTA and CDR2 FQGNSA. The CDR3 covers 17 residues. The chain's CDR3 is CASSLGGWTSGRETQYF. The CDR3 DNA reads as TGTGCCAGCAGCTTAGGAGGATGGACTAGCGGGCGGGAGACCCAGTACTTC.